Shown below are 24 T cell receptor beta chains from a single sample sequenced in a study of identical twins. TCRdb independently ran MiXCR on the 5' RACE reads; one entry per CDR3 protein. Of 400,000 to 550,000 distinct CDR3 sequences listed, 20% to 30% are singletons. The sample was also linked to a second study, of T cells expressing NK-cell markers.

The sequenced material came from CD4+ T cells sorted from blood. The receptors stem from a young woman in good health.

V and J are TRBV29-1 and TRBJ2-5; maybe TRBD2 (6 bases). The germline V gene has CDR1 SQVTM and CDR2 ANQGSEA. Trimming left V 6 bases short and J 2 bases short, with 13 bases between. The CDR3 sequence is 13 residues long. The CDR3, as DNA: TGCAGCGTGGGAGGACTCGCACAAGAGACCCAGTACTTC. This encodes CSVGGLAQETQYF.

V is TRBV20-1 and J is TRBJ2-1; TRBD2 matches 9 bases. Germline CDR1 is DFQATT and CDR2 is SNEGSKA (reference sequence). V was clipped by 4 bases and J by 7 bases; unmatched bases: 17. This CDR3 has 17 amino acids. Here the CDR3 reads CSATDPRASGVLNEQFF. The CDR3 bases are TGCAGTGCTACCGATCCTAGGGCTAGCGGGGTCCTAAATGAGCAGTTCTTC.

The sample holds a few counts of this clonotype. The V call is TRBV20-1, the J call TRBJ1-6; possibly TRBD1 for D (5 bases). There are 13 residues in the CDR3. Germline assignment: CDR1 DFQATT and CDR2 SNEGSKA (reference sequence). CDR3 amino acids: CSARASGDSPLHF. The CDR3 DNA reads TGCAGCGCCCGGGCTTCGGGGGATTCACCCCTCCACTTT.

The genes are TRBV7-3 and TRBJ2-3; D remains unclear. The CDR3 covers 13 residues. Germline CDR1 and CDR2: SGHTA and FQGTGA. V lost 3 bases and J 6 bases, leaving 10 bases between the germline ends. CDR3 loop: CASSFIPHDTQYF. CDR3 coding DNA: TGTGCCAGCAGCTTTATCCCCCACGATACGCAGTATTTT.

Only one count was recorded for this clonotype. Germline and junction disagree at one end, which may indicate a read error. The chain employs TRBV6-1 and TRBJ2-1; 9 bases agree with TRBD2. This CDR3 has 13 amino acids. CDR1 is MNHNS, CDR2 SASEGT, per germline. CDR3 sequence: CASSASSSGVPIF. As DNA, the CDR3 is TGTGCCAGCAGTGCCTCCTCTAGCGGGGTCCCGATCTTC.

This clonotype was counted between two and nine times. This chain links TRBV6-1 with TRBJ1-6; D gene ambiguous. This CDR3 region has 15 residues. Per germline, CDR1 MNHNS and CDR2 SASEGT. Trimming pared 7 bases from V and 0 bases from J, leaving 10 bases between. The chain's CDR3 is CASNSGISYNSPLHF. In DNA form, the CDR3 reads TGTGCCAGCAACTCGGGTATCTCCTATAATTCACCCCTCCACTTT.

The V and J genes are TRBV6-1 and TRBJ2-1; TRBD2 agrees at 8 bases. The CDR3 consists of 16 residues. CDR1 is MNHNS and CDR2 is SASEGT in the germline V gene. Trimming removed 6 bases from V and 4 bases from J; junction bases left unmatched: 11. This chain's CDR3 is CASRAVGTSEYNEQFF. CDR3 nucleotides: TGTGCCAGCAGAGCGGTGGGGACTAGTGAGTACAATGAGCAGTTCTTC.

The J gene is TRBJ1-5, the V gene TRBV29-1; D is unclear. V was cut by 0 bases and J by 6 bases, with 9 bases left in between. This CDR3 contains 13 residues. In germline, CDR1 is SQVTM, CDR2 ANQGSEA. In nucleotides, the CDR3 is TGCAGCGTTGAAGAAGCCGGAGGTCAGCCCCAGCATTTT. It codes for CSVEEAGGQPQHF.

The chain links TRBV5-1 to TRBJ1-4; D might be TRBD1 (5 bases). This CDR3 spans 14 amino acids. Trimming cost V 8 bases and J 8 bases, with 19 bases left between them. The germline V gene has CDR1 SGHRS and CDR2 YFSETQ. Here the CDR3 reads CASRDSSGGEKLFF. In DNA, the CDR3 is TGCGCCAGTCGAGACAGCTCGGGAGGAGAAAAACTGTTTTTT.

In this sample, this clonotype turned up a few times. The J gene is TRBJ2-7, the V gene TRBV6-5; D gene ambiguous. This CDR3 has 14 amino acids. Germline loops: CDR1 MNHEY, CDR2 SVGAGI. Trimming removed 2 bases at V and 0 bases at J, with 8 bases between. The CDR3: CASSYGIGSYEQYF. CDR3 DNA sequence: TGTGCCAGCAGTTACGGGATAGGCTCCTACGAGCAGTACTTC.

This clonotype was seen a handful of times. The CDR3 bases are TGCGCCAGCAAGTACTCTGGGGCCAACGTCCTGACTTTC. Its protein product is CASKYSGANVLTF. This chain links TRBV5-1 with TRBJ2-6; D uncertain. V shed 6 bases and J shed 0 bases, with 4 bases lying between them. There are 13 residues in the CDR3. Germline CDR1 is SGHRS and CDR2 is YFSETQ.

This clonotype came up a few times. V and J are TRBV5-1 and TRBJ1-4; weak D call: TRBD1 (5 bases). The CDR3 is made up of 15 amino acids. The V gene's germline CDR1 is SGHRS and CDR2 YFSETQ. Trimming removed 1 base at V and 6 bases at J, with 13 bases between. The chain's CDR3 is CASSLTGGTDEKLFF. The CDR3 DNA sequence: TGCGCCAGCAGCTTGACCGGGGGTACAGATGAAAAACTGTTTTTT. The full variable domain, completed using reference TRBV5-1 and TRBJ1-4, is KAGVTQTPRYLIKTRGQQVTLSCSPISGHRSVSWYQQTPGQGLQFLFEYFSETQRNKGNFPGRFSGRQFSNSRSEMNVSTLELGDSALYLCASSLTGGTDEKLFFGSGTQLSVL.

The chain couples TRBV4-3 to TRBJ1-4; tentative D call: TRBD1 (6 bases). The V and J ends lost 0 bases and 8 bases respectively, with 13 bases between them. Germline V gives CDR1 LGHNA, CDR2 YSLEER. The CDR3 covers 15 residues. In nucleotides, the CDR3 is TGCGCCAGCAGCCAAGAGGTGCGGGGGGGCGAAAAACTGTTTTTT. Translated, it gives CASSQEVRGGEKLFF.

This clonotype was seen only a few times. The chain combines TRBV29-1 with TRBJ2-1; 8 bases align to TRBD1. This CDR3 is built from 13 residues. Germline CDR1 and CDR2: SQVTM and ANQGSEA. V shed 6 bases, J shed 8 bases, and the junction held 9 bases outside the gene matches. CDR3 coding DNA: TGCAGCGTGAAACCACAGGGGGATCATGAGCAGTTCTTC. It is translated as CSVKPQGDHEQFF.

The V call is TRBV20-1, the J call TRBJ2-7; 7 positions match TRBD1. The CDR3 contains 15 residues. V gave up 0 bases and J gave up 5 bases; unmatched junction bases: 10. The germline V gene encodes CDR1 DFQATT and CDR2 SNEGSKA (reference sequence). This CDR3 reads CSARDRRQGWHEQYF. In DNA, the CDR3 is TGCAGTGCTAGAGATCGACGACAGGGTTGGCACGAGCAGTACTTC.

The chain couples TRBV2 to TRBJ2-1; 8 nucleotides line up with TRBD2. CDR1 is SNHLY and CDR2 is FYNNEI in the germline V gene. This CDR3 is 14 amino acids long. Unmatched junction bases numbered 6, after V lost 2 bases and J lost 9 bases. CDR3 bases: TGTGCCAGCAGTGAACGAGCGGGAGCCGGTGAGCAGTTCTTC. Its translation: CASSERAGAGEQFF.

The genes are TRBV5-1 and TRBJ1-2; the match to TRBD1 covers 7 bases. CDR1 and CDR2 (germline): SGHRS, YFSETQ. J lost 6 bases, V lost 3 bases, and 5 bases had no gene match. The CDR3 is 13 amino acids. The DNA of the CDR3 is TGCGCCAGCAGCTCACAGGGGAAGGATGGCTACACCTTC. Its translation: CASSSQGKDGYTF.

The CDR3 protein is CSIFSGGSEQYF. In DNA, the CDR3 is TGCAGTATATTTAGCGGCGGGAGCGAGCAGTACTTC. This chain links TRBV20-1 with TRBJ2-7; TRBD2 matches 7 bases. V lost 8 bases and J lost 6; bases outside the gene matches: 10. Germline V gene data show CDR1 as DFQATT and CDR2 as SNEGSKA (reference sequence). This CDR3 has 12 residues.

The chain is built from TRBV20-1 and TRBJ2-3; D is unresolved. Germline V gene sequence: CDR1 DFQATT, CDR2 SNEGSKA (reference sequence). The V gene lost 2 bases and the J gene lost 2 bases, with 8 bases spanning the gap. The CDR3 loop spans 13 amino acids. DNA of the CDR3: TGCAGTGCTAGAAAGGTTGACACAGATACGCAGTATTTT. It yields the protein CSARKVDTDTQYF.

This chain uses TRBV7-9 with TRBJ2-5, with 7 positions matching TRBD1. Germline V CDR1 and CDR2: SEHNR, FQNEAQ (reference sequence). Unmatched junction bases numbered 8, after V lost 8 bases and J lost 5 bases. The CDR3 sequence is 13 residues long. Here the CDR3 reads CASAGTVLETQYF. The CDR3 DNA sequence: TGTGCCAGCGCCGGGACAGTCCTGGAGACCCAGTACTTC. Drawing the rest from reference TRBV7-9 and TRBJ2-5, the complete variable domain is DTGVSQNPRHKITKRGQNVTFRCDPISEHNRLYWYRQTLGQGPEFLTYFQNEAQLEKSRLLSDRFSAERPKGSFSTLEIQRTEQGDSAMYLCASAGTVLETQYFGPGTRLLVL.

This clonotype has a handful of counts. The chain is built from TRBV7-6 and TRBJ2-3; no definite D call. The CDR3 runs to 17 residues. Trimming cost V 5 bases and J 1 base, with 19 bases left between them. Germline V gene lookup returns CDR1 SGHVS and CDR2 FNYEAQ. CDR3 nucleotide sequence: TGTGCCAGCAGCCCTCGTTACAAGGCCAAAGGCACAGATACGCAGTATTTT. It yields the protein CASSPRYKAKGTDTQYF.

This chain joins TRBV6-5 and TRBJ2-5; tentatively, D is TRBD1 (6 bases). From germline, CDR1 is MNHEY and CDR2 SVGAGI. The CDR3 extends over 15 amino acids. V was pared by 2 bases and J by 0 bases, with 10 bases between. CDR3 protein: CASSYVQGYQETQYF. Written as DNA, the CDR3 is TGTGCCAGCAGTTACGTGCAGGGGTACCAAGAGACCCAGTACTTC.

The rearrangement uses TRBV29-1 and TRBJ1-1; D gene uncertain. The CDR3 totals 11 residues. Trimming left V 4 bases short and J 5 bases short, with 8 bases between. Germline V gene sequence: CDR1 SQVTM, CDR2 ANQGSEA. In nucleotides, the CDR3 is TGCAGCGTTGTTTGGGTTACTGAAGCTTTCTTT. This encodes CSVVWVTEAFF.

Regarding this clonotype: This CDR3 is missing its conserved last phenylalanine or tryptophan, likely due to a read error. The chain combines TRBV20-1 with TRBJ2-1, with D possibly matching TRBD2 (7 bases). This CDR3 region has 14 residues. Germline V lookup: CDR1 DFQATT, CDR2 SNEGSKA (reference sequence). Trimming took 3 bases from V and 5 from J, leaving 14 bases between them. Here the CDR3 DNA reads TGCAGTGCTAGGGGGGGGCTGACTAACAATGAGCAGTTCCTC. It codes for CSARGGLTNNEQFL.